Presented here are 25 T cell receptor beta chains from one specimen sequenced in a study of blood T cell repertoires in COVID-19. The data were produced by immunoSEQ multiplex PCR, yet TCRdb's version contains in-frame clones alone and is incomplete. The table has some 110,000 clones, around four fifths seen once. The sequencing sample was made of peripheral blood. The receptors come from a man aged 60-69 years with active or convalescent COVID-19.

The J gene is TRBJ2-1, the V gene TRBV28, with a weak D call TRBD1 (6 bases). The germline CDR1 and CDR2 sequences are MDHEN and SYDVKM. Deletions cut 8 bases from V and 11 bases from J, with 13 bases between. This CDR3 is built from 11 residues. CDR3: CASGYRAKQFF. CDR3 DNA: TGTGCCAGCGGATACAGGGCGAAGCAGTTCTTC.

This clone showed up just once. The rearrangement joins TRBV6-5 to TRBJ2-7; TRBD1 matches at 7 bases. The CDR3 sequence is 15 residues long. Germline V CDR1 and CDR2: MNHEY, SVGAGI. Trimming removed 2 bases from V and 3 bases from J; junction bases left unmatched: 7. CDR3 DNA: TGTGCCAGCAGTTACAACCGGGACAGCCGCTACGAGCAGTACTTC. Protein product: CASSYNRDSRYEQYF.

The chain is built from TRBV11-3 and TRBJ2-3; 14 bases match TRBD2. V gave up 2 bases and J gave up 3 bases; unmatched junction bases: 10. The CDR3 is made up of 19 amino acids. In germline, CDR1 is SGHNT, CDR2 YENEEA. The CDR3 loop reads CASSLRATGTSGRTDTQYF. CDR3 coding DNA: TGTGCCAGCAGCTTAAGGGCCACCGGGACTAGCGGGAGAACAGATACGCAGTATTTT.

The V gene is TRBV4-2, the J gene TRBJ2-3, with 10 bases lining up with TRBD2. The V gene's germline CDR1 is LGHNA and CDR2 YNFKEQ. V dropped 4 bases and J dropped 0; count of bases not matched to a gene: 13. The CDR3 consists of 19 residues. In nucleotides, the CDR3 is TGTGCCAGCAGCCCGCGCCCGGCCCCTAGCGGGAGAAGCACAGATACGCAGTATTTT. The encoded protein is CASSPRPAPSGRSTDTQYF.

The rearrangement uses TRBV5-1 and TRBJ2-1, with a weak D call TRBD1 (6 bases). The CDR3 is 15 residues long. In germline, CDR1 is SGHRS, CDR2 YFSETQ. V shed 4 bases and J shed 1 base, with 12 bases lying between them. CDR3 in DNA: TGCGCCAGCAGCCCAACGGACAGTTCCTACAATGAGCAGTTCTTC. This codes for CASSPTDSSYNEQFF.

This chain uses TRBV27 with TRBJ2-7, with 10 positions matching TRBD2. The length of the CDR3 is 14 residues. Per the germline V gene, CDR1 is MNHEY and CDR2 is SMNVEV (reference sequence). V lost 7 bases and J lost 6; bases outside the gene matches: 9. The CDR3 sequence: CASKLAGGTPEQYF. CDR3 nucleotides: TGTGCCAGCAAGTTAGCGGGAGGTACTCCCGAGCAGTACTTC.

CDR3 residues: CASSPGTGFEQYF. The CDR3 nucleotides read TGTGCCAGCAGTCCCGGGACAGGTTTCGAGCAGTACTTC. This chain links TRBV27 with TRBJ2-7; TRBD1 matches at 8 bases. Germline CDR1 and CDR2: MNHEY and SMNVEV (reference sequence). The CDR3 has 13 residues. V shed 5 bases and J 6 bases; nucleotides not matched to a gene: 6.

V gene TRBV4-2 combines with J gene TRBJ2-7; TRBD1 might be the D (5 bases). This CDR3 has 14 amino acids. The ends were cut back, 0 bases at V and 4 bases at J, with 10 bases in the middle. Germline V lookup: CDR1 LGHNA, CDR2 YNFKEQ. CDR3 bases: TGTGCCAGCAGCCAAGAGGGGCCGAATTACGAGCAGTACTTC. As protein: CASSQEGPNYEQYF.

The chain has TRBV29-1 and TRBJ2-7, with TRBD1 matching 10 bases. Germline V gene lookup returns CDR1 SQVTM and CDR2 ANQGSEA. Trimming at V came to 6 bases and at J to 5 bases, leaving 16 bases not matched to a gene. The CDR3 has 16 residues. The CDR3 loop is CSVEPFPGQGNDEQYF. Here the CDR3 DNA reads TGCAGCGTAGAACCCTTCCCGGGACAGGGGAACGACGAGCAGTACTTC.

The chain has TRBV7-9 and TRBJ2-1; 7 nucleotides align to TRBD2. Trimming cost V 5 bases and J 8 bases; bases outside gene matches: 6. The germline CDR1 and CDR2 sequences are SEHNR and FQNEAQ (reference sequence). This CDR3 has 13 amino acids. DNA for the CDR3: TGTGCCAGCAGCCGTTCGGGGGGAGATGAGCAGTTCTTC. The encoded protein is CASSRSGGDEQFF.

J is TRBJ2-1 and V is TRBV19, with TRBD1 matching 7 bases. Germline-derived CDR1 and CDR2 are LNHDA and SQIVND (reference sequence). V was pared by 4 bases and J by 2 bases, with 5 bases of the junction left unmatched. This CDR3 spans 15 amino acids. The CDR3 DNA follows: TGTGCCAGTAGTACGGACAGGTCCCCCTACAATGAGCAGTTCTTC. This gives the protein CASSTDRSPYNEQFF.

For the CDR3, the DNA is TGCGCCAGCAGCCAAGACGCGAACGACAGGGTAGGGGCCAACGTCCTGACTTTC. Its protein is CASSQDANDRVGANVLTF. V gene TRBV4-1 combines with J gene TRBJ2-6, with 7 bases lining up with TRBD1. The CDR3 covers 18 residues. Germline assignment: CDR1 MGHRA and CDR2 YSYEKL. The trim removed 0 bases at V and 4 bases at J, leaving 9 bases unmatched.

V gene TRBV7-3 combines with J gene TRBJ1-1, with 9 bases aligning to TRBD1. This CDR3 region has 14 residues. After removal of 4 bases from V and 6 bases from J, the junction contained 6 bases not matched to a gene. Germline CDR1 SGHTA, CDR2 FQGTGA. The CDR3 coding sequence is TGTGCCAGCAGCTCCGGGACAGGGATGGCTGAAGCTTTCTTT. Translating gives CASSSGTGMAEAFF.

The V and J genes are TRBV28 and TRBJ2-1, with 8 bases lining up with TRBD2. This CDR3 contains 15 residues. CDR1 and CDR2 from the germline V gene are MDHEN and SYDVKM. Trimming removed 7 bases from V and 5 bases from J; junction bases left unmatched: 10. The CDR3 nucleotides read TGTGCCAGCAACCCGCGGGAGGTACTAAACAATGAGCAGTTCTTC. Protein product: CASNPREVLNNEQFF. Full variable domain (outside the CDR3, taken from reference TRBV28 and TRBJ2-1): DVKVTQSSRYLVKRTGEKVFLECVQDMDHENMFWYRQDPGLGLRLIYFSYDVKMKEKGDIPEGYSVSREKKERFSLILESASTNQTSMYLCASNPREVLNNEQFFGPGTRLTVL.

V is TRBV2 and J is TRBJ1-4; D may be TRBD1 (6 bases). The CDR3 extends over 14 amino acids. Trimming cost V 7 bases and J 8 bases, with 17 bases left between them. In germline, CDR1 is SNHLY, CDR2 FYNNEI. The CDR3 sequence is CASTEEQGGEKLFF. The CDR3 DNA reads TGTGCCAGCACCGAGGAACAGGGCGGGGAAAAACTGTTTTTT.

The chain has TRBV6-2 or TRBV6-3 and TRBJ2-2, with 7 bases lining up with TRBD2. The trim removed 6 bases at V and 4 bases at J, leaving 11 bases unmatched. The CDR3 runs 16 residues. Germline V gene lookup returns CDR1 MNHEY and CDR2 SVGEGT. This CDR3 reads CASSPPVPGGTGELFF. The CDR3 DNA is TGTGCCAGCAGCCCTCCAGTCCCGGGAGGCACCGGGGAGCTGTTTTTT.

The V gene is TRBV25-1, the J gene TRBJ1-6; possible D gene TRBD1, 6 bases. The V and J ends lost 4 bases and 9 bases respectively, with 13 bases between them. The CDR3 runs 14 residues. Germline V gene data show CDR1 as MGHDK and CDR2 as SYGVNS. The CDR3 here is CASSAFRGSSPLHF. The CDR3 DNA is TGTGCCAGCAGTGCCTTCAGGGGTAGTTCACCCCTCCACTTT.

The chain uses TRBV12-3 or TRBV12-4 and TRBJ1-5; no clear D. This CDR3 is 12 amino acids long. V was cut by 5 bases and J by 7 bases, with 9 bases left in between. The CDR3 sequence: CASSPPEQPQHF. DNA for the CDR3: TGTGCCAGCAGTCCCCCCGAGCAGCCCCAGCATTTT.

The chain joins TRBV5-1 to TRBJ2-7; D may be TRBD1 (5 bases). This CDR3 has 14 amino acids. Germline CDR1 and CDR2: SGHRS and YFSETQ. V lost 0 bases and J lost 2, with 9 bases in between. CDR3 nucleotides: TGCGCCAGCAGCTTGGTTCAGGGTACCTACGAGCAGTACTTC. Encoded protein: CASSLVQGTYEQYF.

The V and J genes are TRBV15 and TRBJ2-3, with no clear D. CDR3 size: 13 residues. V lost 3 bases, J lost 2 bases, and 6 bases lay in between. CDR1 is LNHNV, CDR2 YYDKDF, per germline (reference sequence). The CDR3 DNA sequence: TGTGCCACCAGCAGTCCCTTCACAGATACGCAGTATTTT. It encodes CATSSPFTDTQYF.

The sample holds one count of this clone. The chain links TRBV9 to TRBJ1-4; 10 bases are shared with TRBD1. Trimming cost V 2 bases and J 10 bases; bases outside gene matches: 8. Per the germline V gene, CDR1 is SGDLS and CDR2 is YYNGEE. The length of the CDR3 is 15 residues. CDR3 loop: CASSVGTGVAGKLFF. The CDR3 DNA reads TGTGCCAGCAGCGTTGGGACAGGGGTCGCGGGAAAACTGTTTTTT.

V gene TRBV9 combines with J gene TRBJ2-1; 10 positions agree with TRBD2. V shed 1 base, J shed 3 bases, and the junction held 4 bases outside the gene matches. The germline CDR1 and CDR2 sequences are SGDLS and YYNGEE. The CDR3 is made up of 16 amino acids. Written as DNA, the CDR3 is TGTGCCAGCAGCGTAAGGAGCGGGAGGGACTACAATGAGCAGTTCTTC. This translates into CASSVRSGRDYNEQFF.

The chain has TRBV11-3 and TRBJ2-2; D gene uncertain. This CDR3 spans 14 amino acids. Germline V gene lookup returns CDR1 SGHNT and CDR2 YENEEA. V lost 6 bases, J lost 1 base, and 9 bases lay in between. The CDR3 DNA reads as TGTGCCAGCAGGGCCAGGCAGAACACCGGGGAGCTGTTTTTT. It translates to CASRARQNTGELFF.

This clone was observed a single time. The chain carries TRBV24-1 and TRBJ1-6; maybe TRBD1 (5 bases). The CDR3 is 13 amino acids. Trimming removed 3 bases at V and 10 bases at J, with 9 bases between. Germline assignment: CDR1 KGHDR and CDR2 SFDVKD. Here the CDR3 DNA reads TGTGCCACCAGTGATGGGGGGAGATCACCCCTCCACTTT. It yields the protein CATSDGGRSPLHF.

The chain carries TRBV7-9 and TRBJ1-2; possibly TRBD1 for D (5 bases). V was cut by 0 bases and J by 8 bases, with 13 bases left in between. Germline V gene data show CDR1 as SEHNR and CDR2 as FQNEAQ (reference sequence). This CDR3 comprises 14 residues. CDR3 nucleotides: TGTGCCAGCAGCTTAGCGTCGGGGGGGTACGGCTACACCTTC. Translated: CASSLASGGYGYTF.